This T cell receptor beta chain emerged from a study of early T cells in non-severe SARS-CoV-2 infection (dated by TCRdb to the early 2020s). Background for the entire study: Bulk RNA from unsorted whole blood was used for TCR sequencing, so alpha and beta chains could not be paired.

From the cysteine up to the phenylalanine, the CDR3 has a length of 12 residues. Solely the CDR3 DNA is kept, with 36 bases framed from the first base. The germline V gene sets CDR1 to SQVTM and CDR2 to ANQGSEA. V is pared back by 2 bases and J by 5 bases, with 6 bases lying between the germline termini. Overall study outcomes, separate from this receptor: Matching against VDJdb was skewed toward anti-spike CD8 responses, likely underestimated virus-specific expansions, and missed private and CD4 specificities.

The table lists this clonotype with a few counts. Its specific antigen is unknown. No base-level quality is on record; no much larger clone is a single base apart. The library was produced with 5' RACE. Sequencing was performed on a NextSeq 500. Unique molecular identifiers were attached to individual cDNA molecules in the TCR library protocol so that sequencing error and PCR bias could be corrected. Both TCR alpha and beta chains were sequenced, and tight co-correlation was observed between alpha and beta sequence abundances in each sample. The original pipeline was this. Decombinator V4 was used to annotate the V gene, J gene and CDR3 of the TCR sequences. Expanded TCRs were defined as changing significantly between any two time points under a Poisson model with p below 0.0001. TCR abundances were normalised to the total number of TCRs sequenced per sample and were expressed as counts per million. MAIT TCRs were defined by TRAV1-2 paired with TRAJ12, TRAJ20 or TRAJ33, and iNKT TCRs by TRAV10 paired with TRAJ18. VDJdb, accessed on 1 November 2021, was searched for TCRs annotated for CMV, EBV and SARS-CoV-2, and TCRs annotated for more than one antigen were excluded. TCRdb redid the processing of the public reads, applying fastp at Q25 and MiXCR, and retained in-frame beta chains. Records with the same CDR3 protein are collapsed into one entry carrying the most frequent genes and DNA. None of the V and J calls come from the authors' own analysis; TCRdb made them. This sample lists around 68,000 distinct CDR3 sequences; roughly 12% were detected once. Over 1.1% of the sample rests with the top ten.

Set within a cohort of healthcare workers in London, UK, this nested case-control study involved weekly PCR testing of nasopharyngeal swabs along with blood sampling. Healthcare workers were enrolled in the week of the UK lockdown, from 23 to 31 March 2020, and were followed every week for up to roughly 16 weeks. Here the chain combines TRBV29-1 and TRBJ2-2; the D segment cannot be called with confidence. The receptor was isolated from an adult who was a healthcare worker with PCR-confirmed SARS-CoV-2 infection or an uninfected control (not recorded which). The sample here was whole blood, taken at baseline. Read as DNA, the sequence is TGCAGCGTTGAACAGGAGACCGGGGAGCTGTTTTTT. This codes for CSVEQETGELFF.